Below are 3 T cell receptor beta chains sequenced from a single sample in a study of post-analysis software for immune sequencing data. General observations from the study: In patients, about 5 TRBV segments were more frequent than in controls, with TRBV5-6, TRBV5-1 and TRBV20-1 among them.

Presence of unique molecular identifiers characterized the TCR beta cDNA libraries. From the PCR reads, TCRdb called clonotypes with MiXCR, one entry per CDR3 protein. The data contain roughly 430,000 distinct CDR3 sequences, about 40% of them singletons. No antigens are known for them. The material sequenced was blood. These TCRs come from a girl aged 2-15 years with multiple sclerosis.

In its sample, this clonotype was seen a few times. This chain links TRBV28 with TRBJ1-2, with D unclear. From germline, CDR1 is MDHEN and CDR2 SYDVKM. The CDR3 is 14 residues long. V gave up 6 bases and J gave up 8 bases, with 19 bases separating them. The CDR3 region has the DNA TGTGCCAGCAGCGACCCGGACCGAGCGGGGGGCTACACCTTC. Amino acid sequence: CASSDPDRAGGYTF.

This clonotype came up once. The J gene is TRBJ1-5, the V gene TRBV6-5; the D gene is possibly TRBD1 (6 bases). Trimming removed 0 bases at V and 5 bases at J, with 11 bases between. CDR1 MNHEY and CDR2 SVGAGI come from the germline V gene. CDR3 length: 15 amino acids. CDR3: CASSYSTAGDQPQHF. DNA for the CDR3: TGTGCCAGCAGTTACTCGACAGCAGGGGATCAGCCCCAGCATTTT.

Of note for this clonotype: The junction departs from germline at one end; a sequencing error may be responsible. The V and J genes are TRBV28 and TRBJ2-7, with 7 bases fitting TRBD1. Germline CDR1 and CDR2: MDHEN and SYDVKM. The CDR3 loop spans 13 amino acids. CDR3 bases: TGTACCAGCACCCCTAACAGGGGCTACGAGCAGTACTTC. Amino acid sequence: CTSTPNRGYEQYF. Drawing the rest from reference TRBV28 and TRBJ2-7, the complete variable domain is DVKVTQSSRYLVKRTGEKVFLECVQDMDHENMFWYRQDPGLGLRLIYFSYDVKMKEKGDIPEGYSVSREKKERFSLILESASTNQTSMYLCTSTPNRGYEQYFGPGTRLTVT.